The T cell receptor (beta chain) under discussion was sequenced for a study of Graves' ophthalmopathy and Graves' hyperthyroidism. The CDR3 is 13 residues long. V lost 3 bases and J 4 bases, leaving 10 bases between the germline ends. Ophthalmopathy absent within 18 months of follow-up marked hyperthyroidism as stable. Other autoimmune diseases, uncontrolled infections, pregnancy or lactation excluded patients from enrollment. Each diagnosis was determined on the basis of clinical symptoms, serum thyroxine, TRAb, thyroid ultrasound and orbital computed tomography. RNA transcripts were the template, and TCR beta CDR3 regions were amplified from them. Scientists carried out first-round RT-PCR using HTBI primers and then a second-round multiplex PCR. TCRdb fed the multiplex PCR reads into MiXCR, producing one record per CDR3 protein. The sample consists of about 400,000 distinct CDR3 sequences, approximately 21% of them appearing once.

This clonotype was counted between two and nine times. The antigen is not known. The study, taken as a whole, reports: Ophthalmopathy progression was predicted with 55% to 71% sensitivity and roughly 74% specificity.

The V gene is TRBV12-3 or TRBV12-4, the J gene TRBJ2-7, with unresolved D. This receptor was identified in a woman younger than 35 with stable Graves' hyperthyroidism. Material: peripheral blood. Here the CDR3 reads CASSFAREYEQYF. CDR3 sequence (DNA): TGTGCCAGCAGTTTTGCCAGAGAGTACGAGCAGTACTTC.